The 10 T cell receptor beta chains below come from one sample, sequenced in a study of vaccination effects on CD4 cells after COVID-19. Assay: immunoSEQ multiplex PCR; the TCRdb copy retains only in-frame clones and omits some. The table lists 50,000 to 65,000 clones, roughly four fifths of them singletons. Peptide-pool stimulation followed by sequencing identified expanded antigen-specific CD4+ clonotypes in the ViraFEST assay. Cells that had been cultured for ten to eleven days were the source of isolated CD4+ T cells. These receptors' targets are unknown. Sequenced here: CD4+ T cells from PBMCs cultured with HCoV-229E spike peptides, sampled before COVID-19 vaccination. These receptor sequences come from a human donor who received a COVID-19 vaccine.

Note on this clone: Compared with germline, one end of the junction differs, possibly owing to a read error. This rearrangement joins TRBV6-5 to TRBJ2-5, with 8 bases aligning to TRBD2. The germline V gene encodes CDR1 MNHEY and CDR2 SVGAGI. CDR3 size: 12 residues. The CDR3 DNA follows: TGTGCCAGCAATTACATCGGGGGGGGCCAGTACTTC. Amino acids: CASNYIGGGQYF.

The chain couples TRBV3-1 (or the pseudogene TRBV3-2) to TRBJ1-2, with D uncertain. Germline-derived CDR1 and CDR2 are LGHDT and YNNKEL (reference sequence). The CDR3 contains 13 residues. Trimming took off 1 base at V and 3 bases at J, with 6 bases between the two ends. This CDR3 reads CASSQGQDYGYTF. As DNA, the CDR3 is TGTGCCAGCAGCCAAGGCCAGGACTATGGCTACACCTTC.

The CDR3 sequence is CASSLSGKLLDTQYF. CDR3 bases: TGTGCCAGCAGCTTAAGCGGAAAGCTCTTGGATACGCAGTATTTT. The genes are TRBV7-9 and TRBJ2-3, with D tentatively TRBD2 (5 bases). The ends were cut back, 2 bases at V and 6 bases at J, with 15 bases in the middle. The germline gives CDR1 SEHNR, CDR2 FQNEAQ (reference sequence). This CDR3 is 15 amino acids long. Full variable domain (rest looked up from reference TRBV7-9 and TRBJ2-3): DTGVSQNPRHKITKRGQNVTFRCDPISEHNRLYWYRQTLGQGPEFLTYFQNEAQLEKSRLLSDRFSAERPKGSFSTLEIQRTEQGDSAMYLCASSLSGKLLDTQYFGPGTRLTVL.

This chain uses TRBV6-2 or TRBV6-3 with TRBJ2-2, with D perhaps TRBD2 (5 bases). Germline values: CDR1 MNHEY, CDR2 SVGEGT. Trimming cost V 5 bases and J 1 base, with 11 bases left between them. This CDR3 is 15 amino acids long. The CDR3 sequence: CASSKFGLNTGELFF. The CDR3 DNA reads TGTGCCAGCAGTAAATTCGGACTGAACACCGGGGAGCTGTTTTTT.

CDR3 sequence (DNA): TGTGCCAGCAGTTACTTAGGGACAGACAATGAGCAGTTCTTC. The encoded protein is CASSYLGTDNEQFF. V gene TRBV6-5 combines with J gene TRBJ2-1; 7 bases map to TRBD1. The germline V gene encodes CDR1 MNHEY and CDR2 SVGAGI. V lost 1 base to trimming and J lost 5 bases; unmatched junction nucleotides: 2. CDR3 length equals 14 residues.

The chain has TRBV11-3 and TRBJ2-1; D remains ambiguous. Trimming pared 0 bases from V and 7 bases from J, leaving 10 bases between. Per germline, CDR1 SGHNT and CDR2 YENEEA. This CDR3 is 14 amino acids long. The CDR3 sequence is CASSLDGMGNEQFF. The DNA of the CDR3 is TGTGCCAGCAGCTTAGATGGCATGGGGAATGAGCAGTTCTTC.

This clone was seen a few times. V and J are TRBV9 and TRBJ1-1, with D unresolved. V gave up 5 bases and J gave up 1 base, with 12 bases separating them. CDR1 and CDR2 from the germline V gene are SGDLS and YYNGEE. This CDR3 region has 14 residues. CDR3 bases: TGTGCCAGCAGTCTTAGGGTGGCGAACACTGAAGCTTTCTTT. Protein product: CASSLRVANTEAFF.

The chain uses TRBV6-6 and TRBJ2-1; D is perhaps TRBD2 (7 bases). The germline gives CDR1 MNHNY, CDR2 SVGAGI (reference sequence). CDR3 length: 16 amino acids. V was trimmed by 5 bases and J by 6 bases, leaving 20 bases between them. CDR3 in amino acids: CASSPLGGGASNEQFF. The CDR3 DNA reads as TGTGCCAGCAGTCCCCTGGGGGGGGGCGCCAGCAATGAGCAGTTCTTC.

The DNA for the CDR3 is TGTGCCAGCTCGCCGGGACAGGGGGCGACAGATACGCAGTATTTT. As protein: CASSPGQGATDTQYF. The chain joins TRBV18 to TRBJ2-3; the match to TRBD1 covers 12 bases. The CDR3 extends over 15 amino acids. After removal of 6 bases from V and 3 bases from J, the junction contained 4 bases not matched to a gene. Germline V gene lookup returns CDR1 KGHSH and CDR2 LQKENI. The complete variable domain, with remaining parts taken from reference TRBV18 and TRBJ2-3, reads NAGVMQNPRHLVRRRGQEARLRCSPMKGHSHVYWYRQLPEEGLKFMVYLQKENIIDESGMPKERFSAEFPKEGPSILRIQQVVRGDSAAYFCASSPGQGATDTQYFGPGTRLTVL.

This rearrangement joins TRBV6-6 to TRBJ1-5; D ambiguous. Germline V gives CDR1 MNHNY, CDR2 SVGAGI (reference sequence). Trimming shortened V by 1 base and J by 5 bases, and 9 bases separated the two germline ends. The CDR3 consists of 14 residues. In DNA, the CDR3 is TGTGCCAGCAGTTACTTTGGCATCGATCAGCCCCAGCATTTT. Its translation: CASSYFGIDQPQHF.